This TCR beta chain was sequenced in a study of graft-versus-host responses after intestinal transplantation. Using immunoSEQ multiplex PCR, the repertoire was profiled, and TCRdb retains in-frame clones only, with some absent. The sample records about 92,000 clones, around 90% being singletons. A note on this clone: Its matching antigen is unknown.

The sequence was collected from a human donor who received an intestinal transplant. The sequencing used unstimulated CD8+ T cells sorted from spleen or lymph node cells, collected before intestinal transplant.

CDR3 DNA: TGTGCCAGCAGCTTAGACGGCAGTGGGAGGGAGCAGTACTTC. Its translation: CASSLDGSGREQYF. This chain joins TRBV7-6 and TRBJ2-5; 7 bases agree with TRBD2. CDR1 is SGHVS, CDR2 FNYEAQ, per germline. Unmatched junction bases numbered 10, after V lost 1 base and J lost 11 bases. The CDR3 sequence is 14 residues long.